These T cell receptor beta chains were read from a single sample in a study of T cell clusters in autoimmune cytopenias. TCRdb re-called the multiplex PCR reads and catalogs CDR3 proteins one per entry, DNA excluded. This sample's table reports 5,000 to 6,500 distinct CDR3 sequences. The sample taken for sequencing was peripheral blood. These receptors all come from a human donor with an autoimmune cytopenia or autoimmune hepatitis (not recorded which). Each CDR3 is given with its conserved first and last residue. Each record gives: J gene, clone size, V gene, CDR3 protein. The size entry is marked missing in some rows and otherwise reads once, few, many or a size class.

TRBJ1-5 medium-sized TRBV19 CASSIWGQPQHF
TRBJ1-4 - TRBV7-9 CASSSTGPTNEKLFF
TRBJ1-4 - TRBV7-2 CASSLVLSPGDEKLFF
TRBJ1-4 medium-sized TRBV5-4 CASSLDRGATNEKLFF
TRBJ2-3 medium-sized TRBV6-5 CASSSGGKGDTQYF
TRBJ2-2 - TRBV11-2 CASSPRTRSGELFF
TRBJ1-5 medium-sized TRBV19 CASSMMGRPQHF
TRBJ2-5 medium-sized TRBV6-5 CASSYSLTSPQTQYF
TRBJ1-1 medium-sized TRBV6-2/TRBV6-3 CASTQYTEAFF
TRBJ2-3 medium-sized TRBV7-6 CASSLDSGASTDTQYF
TRBJ2-7 medium-sized TRBV27 CASSSTKDFPSYEQYF
TRBJ2-3 medium-sized TRBV19 CASSIGLRGGPDTQYF
TRBJ1-1 - TRBV6-5 CASSYGQTNTEAFF
TRBJ1-2 - TRBV7-9 CASSFSEIHRGRRGYTF
TRBJ1-2 - TRBV11-2 CASSLDRGHGYTF
TRBJ2-7 - TRBV5-4 CASSSFSELSYEQYF
TRBJ2-7 medium-sized TRBV19 CASSRGRRPYEQYF
TRBJ2-2 - TRBV20-1 CSALDFAGPDTGELFF
TRBJ1-2 - TRBV7-9 CASSPDRGNYGYTF
TRBJ2-2 - TRBV7-2 CASSQRTGPHTGELFF
TRBJ1-2 medium-sized TRBV15 CATSSGVTVLEGYTF
TRBJ1-3 - TRBV6-6 CASSLQIGSGNTIYF
TRBJ1-2 medium-sized TRBV15 CATTEGPADYGYTF
TRBJ1-4 medium-sized TRBV12-3/TRBV12-4 CASSFEFAKLFF
TRBJ1-1 medium-sized TRBV19 CASSIQWVNTEAFF
TRBJ2-1 - TRBV7-2 CASSYPWTLNNEQFF
TRBJ1-3 - TRBV27 CASSLLRRAINTIYF
TRBJ1-5 - TRBV12-3/TRBV12-4 CASSLEGPGNQPQHF
TRBJ1-1 - TRBV25-1 CASERQGTRTEAFF
TRBJ2-5 medium-sized TRBV27 CATSPGTSGGSQYF
TRBJ2-1 medium-sized TRBV19 CASMSGIWGEQFF
TRBJ1-4 - TRBV20-1 CSARTGATEILFF
TRBJ1-1 - TRBV18 CASSPRRDDIEAFF
TRBJ2-7 - TRBV20-1 CSAALDRSSYEQYF
TRBJ1-1 medium-sized TRBV18 CASSQPGQGGLFEAFF
TRBJ2-6 medium-sized TRBV13 CASSLGQGAGANVLTF
TRBJ2-5 medium-sized TRBV19 CASSLDRSGTQYF
TRBJ2-7 - TRBV27 CASSVGISYEQYF
TRBJ1-6 - TRBV4-3 CASSLTRTANSPLHF
TRBJ2-7 medium-sized TRBV6-5 CASTPRRGYEQYF
TRBJ1-5 - TRBV5-8 CASSLATGQSNQPQHF
TRBJ1-5 - TRBV4-3 CASSQQRQGGQPQHF
TRBJ2-3 - TRBV20-1 CSLSGGTKDTQYF
TRBJ2-6 - TRBV10-3 CAIRDRGSGANVLTF
TRBJ2-3 medium-sized TRBV29-1 CSVEGGTGNTDTQYF
TRBJ2-7 medium-sized TRBV6-5 CASTQGSNWGPYEQYF
TRBJ2-7 - TRBV11-2 CASSLGRGVYYEQYF
TRBJ1-5 medium-sized TRBV6-2/TRBV6-3 CASSRTALYSNQPQHF
TRBJ1-4 - TRBV2 CASSDWELWANEKLFF